These 19 T cell receptor beta chains were sequenced from one sample in a study of neoadjuvant anti-PD-1 for oral cavity cancer (dated by TCRdb to the early 2020s). The time point label on this specimen signifies: before neoadjuvant nivolumab. The library was obtained by the immunoSEQ multiplex PCR assay. TCRdb holds this immuneACCESS table with in-frame rearrangements only. Some clones are missing; in checked studies, unresolved V genes explain under half, and the rest has no known cause. This sample gives over 11,000 clones in total; roughly 68% of them show up just once. Roughly 3% of the sample comes from the top ten. This specimen consisted of PBMCs, obtained before nivolumab (anti-PD-1) treatment. These receptors came from a person between 35 and 79 years old with oral cavity squamous cell carcinoma.

The chain recombines TRBV5-1 with TRBJ1-6; TRBD1 agrees at 9 bases. The J segment lost 7 bases and the V segment lost 5 bases, leaving 7 bases of the junction unmatched. Germline lookup yields CDR1 SGHRS and CDR2 YFSETQ. CDR3 length: 15 residues. The CDR3 DNA follows: TGCGCCAGCAGTCGCTGGGACAGGGCGAATTCACCCCTCCACTTT. Its protein is CASSRWDRANSPLHF.

This sequence joins TRBV20-1 and TRBJ1-1; D not resolved. CDR1 is DFQATT, CDR2 SNEGSKA, per germline (reference sequence). V shed 3 bases and J shed 1 base, with 3 bases lying between them. This CDR3 contains 11 residues. CDR3 sequence: CSASRNTEAFF. Written as DNA, the CDR3 is TGCAGTGCTAGTCGGAACACTGAAGCTTTCTTT.

The chain recombines TRBV28 with TRBJ1-2; D uncertain. In germline, CDR1 is MDHEN, CDR2 SYDVKM. The CDR3 spans 11 residues. V was trimmed by 3 bases and J by 4 bases, leaving 3 bases between them. The CDR3 sequence is CASSFTYGYTF. CDR3 nucleotide sequence: TGTGCCAGCAGTTTTACCTATGGCTACACCTTC.

This sequence joins TRBV7-9 and TRBJ2-7; D not resolved. Between the trimmed V and J ends, which lost 3 bases and 6 bases, there was a span of 9 bases. Per the germline V gene, CDR1 is SEHNR and CDR2 is FQNEAQ (reference sequence). The CDR3 covers 12 residues. The DNA of the CDR3 is TGTGCCAGCAGCTTTACTCGTTCCGAGCAGTACTTC. Translated: CASSFTRSEQYF.

The V call is TRBV19, the J call TRBJ2-2; no reliable D call. Trimming left V 8 bases short and J 2 bases short, with 15 bases between. The CDR3 is made up of 15 amino acids. Looked up from germline, CDR1 is LNHDA and CDR2 is SQIVND (reference sequence). CDR3 loop: CASGLGWINTGELFF. The CDR3 DNA reads as TGTGCCAGTGGGTTGGGGTGGATTAACACCGGGGAGCTGTTTTTT.

This chain connects TRBV6-6 to TRBJ1-6, with 7 bases identical to TRBD1. Germline V gene lookup returns CDR1 MNHNY and CDR2 SVGAGI (reference sequence). The CDR3 spans 16 residues. Unmatched junction bases numbered 8, after V lost 6 bases and J lost 3 bases. The CDR3 spells CASRPGQSFYNSPLHF. For the CDR3, the DNA is TGTGCCAGCAGACCGGGACAGTCCTTCTATAATTCACCCCTCCACTTT.

This chain connects TRBV5-4 to TRBJ1-2; D ambiguous. V lost 1 base and J lost 4, with 8 bases in between. The CDR3 is 13 amino acids. The germline V gene encodes CDR1 SGHNT and CDR2 YYREEE (reference sequence). CDR3 in amino acids: CASSLRRVYGYTF. Here the CDR3 DNA reads TGTGCCAGCAGCTTGCGTCGGGTCTATGGCTACACCTTC.

The rearrangement links TRBV28 to TRBJ2-7; 8 nucleotides match TRBD1. Germline V gene sequence: CDR1 MDHEN, CDR2 SYDVKM. The CDR3 contains 14 residues. V gave up 2 bases and J gave up 6 bases; unmatched junction bases: 6. This CDR3 reads CASSLGQGAGEQYF. The CDR3 DNA sequence: TGTGCCAGCAGTTTAGGTCAGGGGGCTGGCGAGCAGTACTTC.

This clone was counted a few times. J is TRBJ2-1 and V is TRBV7-3, with 10 bases that match TRBD1. From germline, CDR1 is SGHTA and CDR2 FQGTGA. The V gene end was trimmed by 6 bases and the J gene end by 3 bases; junction bases not matched to a gene: 5. This CDR3 contains 15 residues. The CDR3 DNA is TGTGCCAGCAGTCTTGGACAGGGGGGCTACAATGAGCAGTTCTTC. This gives the protein CASSLGQGGYNEQFF.

V is TRBV15 and J is TRBJ2-1; no reliable D call. Trimming removed 6 bases from V and 2 bases from J, with 8 bases in between. The CDR3 covers 13 residues. CDR1 and CDR2 from the germline V gene are LNHNV and YYDKDF (reference sequence). The DNA of the CDR3 is TGTGCCACCAGAGTTAGCACCTACAATGAGCAGTTCTTC. Translated: CATRVSTYNEQFF. Looking up the rest from reference TRBV15 and TRBJ2-1 gives the full variable domain: DAMVIQNPRYQVTQFGKPVTLSCSQTLNHNVMYWYQQKSSQAPKLLFHYYDKDFNNEADTPDNFQSRRPNTSFCFLDIRSPGLGDTAMYLCATRVSTYNEQFFGPGTRLTVL.

The V gene is TRBV29-1, the J gene TRBJ2-1, with TRBD2 identical over 8 bases. This CDR3 comprises 14 residues. In germline, CDR1 is SQVTM, CDR2 ANQGSEA. J was trimmed by 2 bases and V by 5 bases; bases with no gene match: 5. The CDR3 sequence is CSVTGGLTYNEQFF. CDR3 sequence (DNA): TGCAGCGTTACGGGAGGGTTAACCTACAATGAGCAGTTCTTC.

The genes are TRBV9 and TRBJ1-6; a possible D gene is TRBD1 (5 bases). The CDR3 spans 15 residues. Germline V lookup: CDR1 SGDLS, CDR2 YYNGEE. The V end was cut by 3 bases, the J end by 10 bases, with 17 bases between. The CDR3 DNA follows: TGTGCCAGCAGCGCCCAGTCGGGGCAGGGATCACCCCTCCACTTT. Protein product: CASSAQSGQGSPLHF.

The chain uses TRBV7-8 and TRBJ2-2; D uncertain. Deletions cut 7 bases from V and 7 bases from J, with 25 bases between. The CDR3 consists of 17 residues. Germline CDR1 reads SGHVS; CDR2 reads FQNEAQ. CDR3 in amino acids: CASIARRAAARGGELFF. The CDR3 nucleotides read TGTGCCAGCATCGCACGTCGGGCAGCAGCTCGCGGCGGGGAGCTGTTTTTT.

This chain joins TRBV7-3 and TRBJ2-6; D not certain. The CDR3 consists of 16 residues. The V end lost 2 bases, the J end lost 0 bases, and 8 bases lay between the germline ends. Looked up from germline, CDR1 is SGHTA and CDR2 is FQGTGA. CDR3 residues: CASSLVGTSGANVLTF. CDR3 DNA sequence: TGTGCCAGCAGCTTAGTCGGTACCTCTGGGGCCAACGTCCTGACTTTC.

CDR3 region: CSVGDKKYNEQFF. CDR3 sequence (DNA): TGCAGCGTTGGGGACAAGAAGTACAATGAGCAGTTCTTC. The chain uses TRBV29-1 and TRBJ2-1; D possibly corresponds to TRBD1 (6 bases). Germline V gene lookup returns CDR1 SQVTM and CDR2 ANQGSEA. The CDR3 spans 13 residues. The V and J ends lost 4 bases and 4 bases respectively, with 11 bases between them.

This clone was found once. CDR3 sequence: CATSTTASYEQYF. The CDR3 bases are TGTGCCACAAGCACGACGGCCTCCTACGAGCAGTACTTC. The chain is built from TRBV19 and TRBJ2-7, with D unclear. Germline loops: CDR1 LNHDA, CDR2 SQIVND (reference sequence). V was pared by 10 bases and J by 0 bases, with 13 bases between. This CDR3 comprises 13 residues. Full variable domain (outside the CDR3, taken from reference TRBV19 and TRBJ2-7): DGGITQSPKYLFRKEGQNVTLSCEQNLNHDAMYWYRQDPGQGLRLIYYSQIVNDFQKGDIAEGYSVSREKKESFPLTVTSAQKNPTAFYLCATSTTASYEQYFGPGTRLTVT.

Comment on this clone: Other DNA variants within this sample encode the same CDR3. V and J are TRBV5-1 and TRBJ1-5; D is possibly TRBD1 (5 bases). The CDR3 length is 13 residues. The germline CDR1 and CDR2 sequences are SGHRS and YFSETQ. Trimming removed 0 bases from V and 5 bases from J, with 6 bases in between. The CDR3 nucleotides read TGCGCCAGCAGCTTGGCGGGGGATCAGCCCCAGCATTTT. It translates to CASSLAGDQPQHF.

This clone was counted between two and nine times. The chain couples TRBV7-9 to TRBJ1-2, with 10 bases identical to TRBD1. V was clipped by 2 bases and J by 6 bases; unmatched bases: 6. Per the germline V gene, CDR1 is SEHNR and CDR2 is FQNEAQ (reference sequence). The length of the CDR3 is 15 residues. The CDR3 sequence: CASSLLTGGADGYTF. CDR3 nucleotides: TGTGCCAGCAGCTTATTGACAGGGGGCGCAGATGGCTACACCTTC.

The CDR3 region has the DNA TGTGCCAGCAGCTTAGGTGCAGGGATTAACTATGGCTACACCTTC. Residues: CASSLGAGINYGYTF. The rearrangement joins TRBV7-9 to TRBJ1-2; tentative D call: TRBD1 (5 bases). The CDR3 spans 15 residues. Trimming stripped 1 base from V and 1 base from J, with 10 bases between. Germline-derived CDR1 and CDR2 are SEHNR and FQNEAQ (reference sequence).